This T cell receptor (beta chain) was captured by sequencing in a study of blood T cell repertoires in COVID-19. Study as a whole: Nucleic acid was either cDNA or gDNA, and it came from T cells, B-cell-depleted T cells, or PBMCs.

Living in roughly 25 US areas, the participants were between 18 and 89 years of age. Clinical history as reported by participants underpinned cohort assignment. Profiling relied on immunoSEQ multiplex PCR, and the TCRdb table lists in-frame clones only, not all of them. In the table there are roughly 240,000 clones, approximately 85% of which are singletons. The CDR3 sequence is 12 residues long. Looked up from germline, CDR1 is SQVTM and CDR2 is ANQGSEA. The V end was cut by 7 bases, the J end by 1 base, with 10 bases between. The chain carries TRBV29-1 and TRBJ1-2, with a possible D match to TRBD1 (5 bases). This TCR derives from a woman between 50 and 59 years old who had recovered from COVID-19. The sample taken for sequencing was PBMCs or T cells enriched from blood (not recorded which). CDR3 region: CSGGTSNYGYTF. CDR3 DNA sequence: TGCAGCGGCGGGACGAGTAACTATGGCTACACCTTC.